This section outlines one T cell receptor beta chain sequence together with its context. Its antigen is currently unknown. The sample is drawn from a study of long-term antiretroviral therapy in people with HIV. Every single participant having HIV got treatment inside the United States. Sequencing relied on immunoSEQ assay v3.0, run at survey level. Repertoires were generated with immunoSEQ multiplex PCR, while TCRdb's copy carries only in-frame clones and drops some. The profile shows tens of thousands of clones, 93% of them singletons. Germline V gene lookup returns CDR1 WNHNN and CDR2 SYGVQD (reference sequence). With V trimmed by 5 bases and J by 2 bases, 8 bases remained unmatched. The CDR3 length is 15 residues. The study's findings and limits: Every time point showed a repertoire led by clones expanded before ART. ART adherence, viral resistance and therapy changes went unrecorded.

This clonotype originated in a woman in her thirties or forties with HIV. The input for sequencing was unsorted PBMCs, taken around 6.3 years after starting antiretroviral therapy. This chain uses TRBV10-1 with TRBJ2-7; 8 bases are a match to TRBD2. CDR3: CASSRELADPYEQYF. DNA of the CDR3: TGCGCCAGCAGTCGGGAACTAGCGGACCCCTACGAGCAGTACTTC.